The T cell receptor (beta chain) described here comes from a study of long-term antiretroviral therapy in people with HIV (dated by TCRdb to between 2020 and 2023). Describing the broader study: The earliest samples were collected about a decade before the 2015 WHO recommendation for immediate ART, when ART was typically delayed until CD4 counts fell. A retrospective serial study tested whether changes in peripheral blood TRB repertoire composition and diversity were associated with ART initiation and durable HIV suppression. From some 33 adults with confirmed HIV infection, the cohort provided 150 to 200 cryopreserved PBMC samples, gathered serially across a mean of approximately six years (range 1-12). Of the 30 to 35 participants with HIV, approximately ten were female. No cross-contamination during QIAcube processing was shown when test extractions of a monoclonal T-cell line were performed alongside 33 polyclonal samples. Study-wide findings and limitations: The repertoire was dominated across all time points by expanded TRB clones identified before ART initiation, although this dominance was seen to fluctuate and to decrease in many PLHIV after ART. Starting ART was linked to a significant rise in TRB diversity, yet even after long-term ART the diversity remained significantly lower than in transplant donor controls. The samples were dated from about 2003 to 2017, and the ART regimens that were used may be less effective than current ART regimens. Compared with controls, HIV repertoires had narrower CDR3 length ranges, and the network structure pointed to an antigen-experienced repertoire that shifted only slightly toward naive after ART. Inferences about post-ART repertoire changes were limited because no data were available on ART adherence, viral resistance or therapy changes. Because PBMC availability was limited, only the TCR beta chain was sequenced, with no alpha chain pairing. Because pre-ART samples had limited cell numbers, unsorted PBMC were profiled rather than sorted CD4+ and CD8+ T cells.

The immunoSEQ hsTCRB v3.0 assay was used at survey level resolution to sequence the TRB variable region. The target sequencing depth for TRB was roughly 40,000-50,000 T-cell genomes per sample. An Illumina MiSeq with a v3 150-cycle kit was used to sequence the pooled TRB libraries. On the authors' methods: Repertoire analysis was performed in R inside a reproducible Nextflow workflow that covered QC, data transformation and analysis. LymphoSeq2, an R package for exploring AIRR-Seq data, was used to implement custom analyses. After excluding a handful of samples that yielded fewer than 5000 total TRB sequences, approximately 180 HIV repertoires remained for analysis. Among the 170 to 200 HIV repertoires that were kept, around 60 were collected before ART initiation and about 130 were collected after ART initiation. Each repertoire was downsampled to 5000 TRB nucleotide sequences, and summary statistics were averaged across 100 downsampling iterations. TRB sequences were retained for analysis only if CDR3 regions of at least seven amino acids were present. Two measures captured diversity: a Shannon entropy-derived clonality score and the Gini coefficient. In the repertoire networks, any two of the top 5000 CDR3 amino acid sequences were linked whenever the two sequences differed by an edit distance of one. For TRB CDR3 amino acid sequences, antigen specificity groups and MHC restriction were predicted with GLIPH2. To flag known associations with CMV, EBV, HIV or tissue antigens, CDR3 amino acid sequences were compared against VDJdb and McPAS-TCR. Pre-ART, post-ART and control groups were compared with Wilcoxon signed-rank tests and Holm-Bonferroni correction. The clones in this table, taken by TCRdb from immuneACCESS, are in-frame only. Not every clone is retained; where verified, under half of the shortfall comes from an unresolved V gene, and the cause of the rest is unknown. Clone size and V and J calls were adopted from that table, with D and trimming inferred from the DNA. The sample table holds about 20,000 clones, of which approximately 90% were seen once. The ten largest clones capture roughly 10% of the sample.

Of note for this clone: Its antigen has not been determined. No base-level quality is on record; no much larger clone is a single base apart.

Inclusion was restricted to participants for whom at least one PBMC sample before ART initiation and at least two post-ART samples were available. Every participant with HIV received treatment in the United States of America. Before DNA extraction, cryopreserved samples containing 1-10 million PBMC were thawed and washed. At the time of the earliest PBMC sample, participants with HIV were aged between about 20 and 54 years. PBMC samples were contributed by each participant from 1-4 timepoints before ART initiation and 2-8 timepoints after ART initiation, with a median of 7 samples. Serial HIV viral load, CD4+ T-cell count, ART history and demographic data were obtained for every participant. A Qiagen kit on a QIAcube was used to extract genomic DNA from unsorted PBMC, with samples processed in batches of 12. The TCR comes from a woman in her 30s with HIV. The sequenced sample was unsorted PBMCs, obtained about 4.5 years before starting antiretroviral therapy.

Here is the DNA: TGTGCCAGCAGCTTGACAGAAGGGGCTGGCACTGAAGCTTTCTTT. Translated, this is CASSLTEGAGTEAFF. The rearranged segments are TRBV11-2 and TRBJ1-1, with TRBD1 tentatively as D gene (5 bases match). The trim is 3 bases for V and 4 bases for J, with a gap of 15 bases between the germline ends. CDR1 and CDR2 are drawn from the germline V gene: SGHAT, FQNNGV. Counted from cysteine to phenylalanine, this CDR3 has 15 amino acids. The kept DNA is CDR3 alone, 45 bases in frame from the first base.